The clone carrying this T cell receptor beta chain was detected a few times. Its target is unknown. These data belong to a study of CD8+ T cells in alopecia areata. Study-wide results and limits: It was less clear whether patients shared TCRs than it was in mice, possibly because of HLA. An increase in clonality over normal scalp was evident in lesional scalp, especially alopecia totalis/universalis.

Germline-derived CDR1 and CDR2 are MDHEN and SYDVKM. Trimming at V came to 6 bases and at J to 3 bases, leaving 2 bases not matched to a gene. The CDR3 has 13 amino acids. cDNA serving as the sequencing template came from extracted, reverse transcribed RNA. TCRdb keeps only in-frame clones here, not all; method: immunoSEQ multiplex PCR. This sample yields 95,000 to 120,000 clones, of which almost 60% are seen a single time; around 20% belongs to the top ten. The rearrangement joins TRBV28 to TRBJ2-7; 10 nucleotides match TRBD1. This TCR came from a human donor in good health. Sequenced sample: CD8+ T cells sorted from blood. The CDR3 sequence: CASRGTGDYEQYF. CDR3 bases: TGTGCCAGCAGGGGGACAGGGGACTACGAGCAGTACTTC.